This T cell receptor beta chain was sequenced in a study of Ad26.COV2.S vaccination and SARS-CoV-2 variants. Unmatched junction bases numbered 10, after V lost 3 bases and J lost 5 bases. Germline V gene data show CDR1 as LNHDA and CDR2 as SQIVND (reference sequence). The CDR3 extends over 16 amino acids. Described treatment: 15 to 20 received Ad26.COV2.S at low or high dose, single or two shots; several received placebo; per-sample allocation not given. Day 63 after the first vaccine or placebo injection was the time point for sampling. Wuhan-strain SARS-CoV-2 spike was expressed by the Ad26 vector that made up the vaccine. Details on this clone: Its target is not known.

Study findings and constraints: Vaccinees displayed broader spike-specific TCR repertoires than placebo recipients. Non-spike TCR breadth was similar in vaccine and placebo recipients.

Assay: immunoSEQ multiplex PCR; the TCRdb copy retains only in-frame clones and omits some. Of about 400,000 clones in the sample, over 80% were seen once. The rearrangement links TRBV19 to TRBJ2-3; TRBD1 matches 8 bases. The clonotype was recovered from a person between 18 and 60 years old who received the Ad26.COV2.S COVID-19 vaccine or a placebo. The starting material was peripheral blood, obtained in a trial of Ad26.COV2.S vaccine versus placebo. The CDR3, as DNA: TGTGCCAGTAGTATCAGAGGACAGGGAAGGGAAGATACGCAGTATTTT. Its translation: CASSIRGQGREDTQYF.